This T cell receptor beta chain comes out of a study of cytomegalovirus exposure and HLA in healthy donors. CDR1 is SGHRS and CDR2 is YFSETQ in the germline V gene. The CDR3 covers 14 residues. V dropped 2 bases and J dropped 2; count of bases not matched to a gene: 2. The PCR contained 60 Vbeta and 13 Jbeta primers. Some clones are missing from TCRdb's copy, which holds only in-frame ones; the method was immunoSEQ multiplex PCR. The sample yields about 130,000 clones, about 70% seen once. The material sequenced was PBMCs. The V and J genes are TRBV5-1 and TRBJ2-5; 8 nucleotides agree with TRBD2. This clonotype originated in a woman aged 60-75 years in good health and CMV-seropositive. CDR3 DNA: TGCGCCAGCAGCTTTCTAGCGGGTCAAGAGACCCAGTACTTC. It specifies CASSFLAGQETQYF.